Listed below are T cell receptor beta chains from one sample, sequenced in a study of a mutant IDH1 vaccine in newly diagnosed glioma. The repertoire was sequenced with immunoSEQ multiplex PCR; TCRdb's copy has only in-frame clones and lacks some. The top ten hold 3% to 4% of the sample, which has tens of thousands of clones, roughly four fifths seen once. No antigens are known for them. The sequenced sample was PBMCs, obtained from a glioma patient whose treatment included an IDH1 peptide vaccine. The source of these receptors is a woman aged 45-59 years with glioma. CDR3s include the opening cysteine and the closing phenylalanine or tryptophan. Fields, in order: V gene, J gene, D gene, clone size, CDR3 protein, CDR3 DNA. The D gene is left open where the match is weak. Clone size is given for some rows only: seen once, a few or many times, or a class if the clone is expanded.

v_gene: TRBV29-1; j_gene: TRBJ2-3; d_gene: TRBD2; abundance: .; CDR3aa: CSAARAGGGDTQYF; CDR3nt: TGCAGCGCCGCCCGGGCGGGGGGAGGGGATACGCAGTATTTT
v_gene: TRBV2; j_gene: TRBJ1-1; d_gene: .; abundance: .; CDR3aa: CASSDYSFKAFF; CDR3nt: TGTGCCAGCAGTGATTACAGTTTTAAAGCTTTCTTT
v_gene: TRBV9; j_gene: TRBJ2-3; d_gene: TRBD1; abundance: .; CDR3aa: CASSPRTGGMDTQYF; CDR3nt: TGTGCCAGCAGCCCACGGACAGGGGGGATGGATACGCAGTATTTT
v_gene: TRBV4-3; j_gene: TRBJ1-1; d_gene: .; abundance: .; CDR3aa: CASSQEAAKGLGAFF; CDR3nt: TGCGCCAGCAGCCAAGAGGCAGCGAAGGGGCTTGGGGCTTTCTTT
v_gene: TRBV27; j_gene: TRBJ1-1; d_gene: .; abundance: .; CDR3aa: CASSLVPLNTEAFF; CDR3nt: TGTGCCAGCAGTTTAGTACCTCTAAACACTGAAGCTTTCTTT
v_gene: TRBV19; j_gene: TRBJ1-5; d_gene: .; abundance: .; CDR3aa: CASREQGPGWKPQHF; CDR3nt: TGTGCCAGTAGGGAACAGGGTCCGGGTTGGAAGCCCCAGCATTTT
v_gene: TRBV18; j_gene: TRBJ1-6; d_gene: TRBD1; abundance: .; CDR3aa: CASSPFGTGGSSYNSPLHF; CDR3nt: TGTGCCAGCTCACCCTTCGGGACAGGGGGCAGCTCCTATAATTCACCCCTCCACTTT
v_gene: TRBV9; j_gene: TRBJ1-1; d_gene: .; abundance: few; CDR3aa: CASSVDGGTEAFF; CDR3nt: TGTGCCAGCAGCGTGGATGGAGGCACTGAAGCTTTCTTT
v_gene: TRBV10-3; j_gene: TRBJ1-6; d_gene: .; abundance: .; CDR3aa: CAISESITFTGERDNSPLHF; CDR3nt: TGTGCCATCAGTGAGTCGATTACCTTTACTGGGGAGAGGGATAATTCACCCCTCCACTTT
v_gene: TRBV4-2; j_gene: TRBJ2-2; d_gene: TRBD2; abundance: .; CDR3aa: CASSQETSENTGELFF; CDR3nt: TGTGCCAGCAGCCAAGAAACTAGCGAGAACACCGGGGAGCTGTTTTTT
v_gene: TRBV19; j_gene: TRBJ2-7; d_gene: .; abundance: .; CDR3aa: CASSIAGFGHYEQYF; CDR3nt: TGTGCCAGTAGTATTGCAGGGTTCGGCCACTACGAGCAGTACTTC
v_gene: TRBV5-4; j_gene: TRBJ1-1; d_gene: .; abundance: .; CDR3aa: CASSAGLMNTEAFF; CDR3nt: TGTGCCAGCAGCGCGGGACTCATGAACACTGAAGCTTTCTTT
v_gene: TRBV15; j_gene: TRBJ1-5; d_gene: .; abundance: .; CDR3aa: CATSRVQGSGQPQHF; CDR3nt: TGTGCCACCAGCAGAGTTCAAGGGTCGGGTCAGCCCCAGCATTTT
v_gene: TRBV7-2; j_gene: TRBJ2-1; d_gene: .; abundance: .; CDR3aa: CASSPEPGPQEQFF; CDR3nt: TGTGCCAGCAGCCCCGAACCGGGACCCCAGGAGCAGTTCTTC
v_gene: TRBV5-4; j_gene: TRBJ1-3; d_gene: .; abundance: .; CDR3aa: CASSGHTGSGNTIYF; CDR3nt: TGTGCCAGCAGCGGTCATACAGGGTCTGGAAACACCATATATTTT
v_gene: TRBV5-1; j_gene: TRBJ2-2; d_gene: .; abundance: once; CDR3aa: CASKTQGSNTGELFF; CDR3nt: TGCGCCAGTAAGACACAGGGTTCGAACACCGGGGAGCTGTTTTTT
v_gene: TRBV10-1; j_gene: TRBJ1-5; d_gene: .; abundance: .; CDR3aa: CASSPGTNQPQHF; CDR3nt: TGCGCCAGCAGTCCCGGGACCAATCAGCCCCAGCATTTT
v_gene: TRBV5-1; j_gene: TRBJ2-7; d_gene: TRBD1; abundance: .; CDR3aa: CASSWGQGNYEQYF; CDR3nt: TGCGCCAGCAGCTGGGGACAGGGTAACTACGAGCAGTACTTC
v_gene: TRBV7-6; j_gene: TRBJ1-1; d_gene: .; abundance: .; CDR3aa: CASSLDRDVITEAFF; CDR3nt: TGTGCCAGCAGCTTAGACAGGGACGTGATCACTGAAGCTTTCTTT
v_gene: TRBV4-1; j_gene: TRBJ1-5; d_gene: .; abundance: .; CDR3aa: CASSQGIREPQHF; CDR3nt: TGCGCCAGCAGCCAAGGGATCCGTGAGCCCCAGCATTTT
v_gene: TRBV6-1; j_gene: TRBJ2-3; d_gene: TRBD2; abundance: .; CDR3aa: CASSEEGLAGADTQYF; CDR3nt: TGTGCCAGCAGTGAAGAAGGACTAGCGGGGGCAGATACGCAGTATTTT
v_gene: TRBV29-1; j_gene: TRBJ1-1; d_gene: .; abundance: .; CDR3aa: CSVESKVQMNTEAFF; CDR3nt: TGCAGCGTTGAATCCAAGGTTCAAATGAACACTGAAGCTTTCTTT
v_gene: TRBV4-2; j_gene: TRBJ2-1; d_gene: .; abundance: .; CDR3aa: CASSQDPWDNEQFF; CDR3nt: TGTGCCAGCAGCCAAGACCCCTGGGACAATGAGCAGTTCTTC
v_gene: TRBV19; j_gene: TRBJ2-7; d_gene: .; abundance: .; CDR3aa: CASSQPGYEQYF; CDR3nt: TGTGCCAGTAGTCAACCAGGCTACGAGCAGTACTTC
v_gene: TRBV10-3; j_gene: TRBJ1-1; d_gene: TRBD1; abundance: .; CDR3aa: CAIGTGLNTEAFF; CDR3nt: TGTGCCATTGGGACAGGCCTGAACACTGAAGCTTTCTTT
v_gene: TRBV5-1; j_gene: TRBJ1-5; d_gene: .; abundance: .; CDR3aa: CASSLVGLGDQPQHF; CDR3nt: TGCGCCAGCAGCTTGGTGGGCCTTGGGGATCAGCCCCAGCATTTT
v_gene: TRBV5-1; j_gene: TRBJ2-5; d_gene: .; abundance: .; CDR3aa: CASSSRLETQYF; CDR3nt: TGCGCCAGCAGCTCCCGATTAGAGACCCAGTACTTC
v_gene: TRBV27; j_gene: TRBJ2-7; d_gene: .; abundance: .; CDR3aa: CASSLDSFNSYEQYF; CDR3nt: TGTGCCAGCAGTCTGGACAGTTTCAACTCCTACGAGCAGTACTTC
v_gene: TRBV7-2; j_gene: TRBJ1-4; d_gene: .; abundance: .; CDR3aa: CASSPRASLNEKLFF; CDR3nt: TGTGCCAGCAGCCCCCGAGCCAGTTTAAATGAAAAACTGTTTTTT
v_gene: TRBV18; j_gene: TRBJ2-5; d_gene: TRBD2; abundance: once; CDR3aa: CASSLTLAGGREQETQYF; CDR3nt: TGTGCCAGCTCACTGACTCTAGCGGGGGGGCGAGAACAAGAGACCCAGTACTTC
v_gene: TRBV5-1; j_gene: TRBJ2-7; d_gene: .; abundance: .; CDR3aa: CASSLAGTEQYF; CDR3nt: TGCGCCAGCAGCTTGGCCGGGACCGAGCAGTACTTC
v_gene: TRBV21-1; j_gene: TRBJ2-1; d_gene: .; abundance: .; CDR3aa: CASSKAELAGVEQFF; CDR3nt: TGTGCCAGCAGCAAAGCAGAACTAGCGGGGGTTGAGCAGTTCTTC
v_gene: TRBV4-1; j_gene: TRBJ2-3; d_gene: .; abundance: .; CDR3aa: CASTRGPSTDTQYF; CDR3nt: TGCGCCAGCACCCGGGGGCCCAGTACAGATACGCAGTATTTT
v_gene: TRBV29-1; j_gene: TRBJ1-4; d_gene: TRBD1; abundance: .; CDR3aa: CSVGQGGGEKLFF; CDR3nt: TGCAGCGTTGGACAGGGAGGAGGGGAAAAACTGTTTTTT
v_gene: TRBV7-3; j_gene: TRBJ2-3; d_gene: TRBD2; abundance: once; CDR3aa: CASSLLAGGRKEDTQYF; CDR3nt: TGTGCCAGCAGCTTACTAGCGGGGGGGCGGAAGGAAGATACGCAGTATTTT
v_gene: TRBV18; j_gene: TRBJ1-1; d_gene: .; abundance: .; CDR3aa: CASSPYTTGGAFF; CDR3nt: TGTGCCAGCTCACCATACACAACCGGGGGAGCTTTCTTT
v_gene: TRBV5-1; j_gene: TRBJ2-5; d_gene: TRBD1; abundance: .; CDR3aa: CASSPRETGTGRETQYF; CDR3nt: TGCGCCAGCAGCCCCAGAGAGACGGGGACAGGGAGAGAGACCCAGTACTTC
v_gene: TRBV10-1; j_gene: TRBJ1-1; d_gene: .; abundance: once; CDR3aa: CASSESSGVSAFF; CDR3nt: TGCGCCAGCAGTGAGAGCTCTGGAGTCTCAGCTTTCTTT
v_gene: TRBV12-5; j_gene: TRBJ2-7; d_gene: .; abundance: .; CDR3aa: CASGLGLGEYEQYF; CDR3nt: TGTGCTAGTGGTTTGGGACTGGGGGAATACGAGCAGTACTTC
v_gene: TRBV30; j_gene: TRBJ1-1; d_gene: .; abundance: .; CDR3aa: CAWSSRTDTEAFF; CDR3nt: TGTGCCTGGAGTTCAAGGACGGACACTGAAGCTTTCTTT
v_gene: TRBV28; j_gene: TRBJ1-2; d_gene: .; abundance: .; CDR3aa: CASSLMGGYGYTF; CDR3nt: TGTGCCAGCAGTTTAATGGGGGGATATGGCTACACCTTC
v_gene: TRBV4-1; j_gene: TRBJ1-1; d_gene: .; abundance: .; CDR3aa: CASSQVQGLMAEAFF; CDR3nt: TGCGCCAGCAGCCAAGTCCAGGGGTTAATGGCTGAAGCTTTCTTT
v_gene: TRBV7-6; j_gene: TRBJ1-5; d_gene: .; abundance: .; CDR3aa: CASSLAHSNQPQHF; CDR3nt: TGTGCCAGCAGCTTAGCGCATAGCAATCAGCCCCAGCATTTT
v_gene: TRBV9; j_gene: TRBJ1-4; d_gene: .; abundance: .; CDR3aa: CASSVEGRGTNEKLFF; CDR3nt: TGTGCCAGCAGCGTAGAGGGGAGAGGGACTAATGAAAAACTGTTTTTT
v_gene: TRBV9; j_gene: TRBJ1-2; d_gene: .; abundance: .; CDR3aa: CASSVGDWINYGYTF; CDR3nt: TGTGCCAGCAGCGTAGGGGACTGGATTAACTATGGCTACACCTTC
v_gene: TRBV14; j_gene: TRBJ1-2; d_gene: .; abundance: .; CDR3aa: CASSQDNGVGGYTF; CDR3nt: TGTGCCAGCAGCCAAGATAACGGGGTTGGCGGCTACACCTTC
v_gene: TRBV6-6; j_gene: TRBJ2-7; d_gene: .; abundance: .; CDR3aa: CASSYVGAGNEQYF; CDR3nt: TGTGCCAGCAGTTACGTGGGCGCAGGTAACGAGCAGTACTTC
v_gene: TRBV7-2; j_gene: TRBJ1-6; d_gene: TRBD1; abundance: .; CDR3aa: CASSWKGQGNSPLHF; CDR3nt: TGTGCCAGCAGCTGGAAGGGACAGGGGAATTCACCCCTCCACTTT
v_gene: TRBV15; j_gene: TRBJ2-5; d_gene: .; abundance: .; CDR3aa: CATSRGLTLKEETQYF; CDR3nt: TGTGCCACCAGCAGGGGTTTGACCCTAAAGGAAGAGACCCAGTACTTC
v_gene: TRBV29-1; j_gene: TRBJ2-3; d_gene: .; abundance: once; CDR3aa: CSVGRRGRTDTQYF; CDR3nt: TGCAGCGTTGGGCGACGGGGGCGCACAGATACGCAGTATTTT
v_gene: TRBV6-4; j_gene: TRBJ1-1; d_gene: TRBD1; abundance: .; CDR3aa: CASSADRGLAEAFF; CDR3nt: TGTGCCAGCAGTGCCGACAGGGGTTTGGCTGAAGCTTTCTTT
v_gene: TRBV7-2; j_gene: TRBJ2-1; d_gene: TRBD1; abundance: .; CDR3aa: CASSLWPTGGENEQFF; CDR3nt: TGTGCCAGCAGCTTATGGCCGACAGGGGGCGAAAATGAGCAGTTCTTC
v_gene: TRBV11-1; j_gene: TRBJ1-2; d_gene: .; abundance: .; CDR3aa: CASSIRTGGYGYTF; CDR3nt: TGTGCCAGCAGCATCCGAACGGGAGGCTATGGCTACACCTTC